This TCR beta chain was retrieved from a study of blood T cell repertoires in COVID-19. Study information: The study drew acute and convalescent COVID-19 samples from the United States, Italy and Spain. PBMCs, B-cell-depleted T cells, or T cells provided the cDNA or gDNA that made up the material.

Seattle-derived patients entered the study during active infection and were followed longitudinally. In the source study's methods: Estimates of nucleated cell counts were drawn from the amplification of reference gene primers. The method was immunoSEQ multiplex PCR; TCRdb's version includes in-frame clones alone and lacks a portion of them. The D gene and trimming were derived from the DNA, and the V and J assignments and clone size from that table. The data contain roughly 570,000 clones, 85% to 90% of them seen just once; the ten biggest clones take up 7.8%. The CDR3 is made up of 14 amino acids. In germline, CDR1 is MNHNY, CDR2 SVGAGI (reference sequence). The ends lost 8 bases at V and 8 bases at J; junction bases unmatched: 10.

Sequenced input: peripheral blood. The clonotype was recovered from a woman in her forties or fifties with COVID-19, enrolled during active disease. The chain links TRBV6-6 to TRBJ1-4; 8 bases align to TRBD1. The DNA for the CDR3 is TGTGCCAGCGCCTGGGACAGGCTAAGGGAAAAACTGTTTTTT. This translates into CASAWDRLREKLFF.